Detailed here is one T cell receptor beta chain. TCRdb keeps only in-frame clones here, not all; method: immunoSEQ multiplex PCR. The table shows almost 50,000 clones, with roughly nine tenths occurring only once. The germline V gene encodes CDR1 LNHDA and CDR2 SQIVND (reference sequence). This CDR3 contains 15 residues. J was trimmed by 6 bases and V by 5 bases; bases with no gene match: 13. This sample was taken from a study of OX40 agonist ivuxolimab in advanced cancers. Study as a whole: Ivuxolimab, an antibody acting as an agonist of OX40 (CD134), was used to treat patients.

This chain joins TRBV19 and TRBJ2-7, with 7 bases matching TRBD1. This clonotype originated in an adult with an advanced solid tumor such as melanoma, head and neck, liver or kidney cancer. The material sequenced was CD4+ or CD8+ T cells sorted from blood, taken in a trial of the OX40 agonist ivuxolimab. This CDR3 reads CASSVDRTSRVEQYF. CDR3 DNA: TGTGCCAGTAGTGTGGACAGGACCAGCCGGGTCGAGCAGTACTTC.